Sequencing of this T cell receptor beta chain was carried out in a study of T cells of healthy individuals. Deletions cut 7 bases from V and 1 base from J, with 11 bases between. This CDR3 spans 13 amino acids. Germline CDR1 and CDR2: SEHNR and FQNEAQ (reference sequence). TCRdb re-called the 5' RACE reads through MiXCR, storing one row per CDR3 protein. Of 100,000 or so distinct CDR3 sequences in the sample, around 17% were seen once. The source is a human donor in good health. V gene TRBV7-9 combines with J gene TRBJ2-7; possible D gene TRBD1, 6 bases. CDR3 loop: CASTLTGSYEQYF. As DNA, the CDR3 is TGTGCCAGCACTTTAACAGGGTCCTACGAGCAGTACTTC.